This record looks at one T cell receptor (beta chain) sequence and its context. This clonotype was picked up a small number of times. This clone's antigen is unknown. No qualities accompany the bases; no much larger clone lies one base away. This entry comes from a study of CD8+CD57+ T cells in acquired aplastic anemia (dated by TCRdb to the late 2010s). For context, the study as a whole: DNA extracted from sorted CD4+ and CD8+ cells had a mean of 3.2 ug, with a range of about 0.18 to 27.4 ug. CD8+CD57+ expansion was defined as a frequency above the mean frequency observed in healthy subjects.

V sheds 2 bases and J sheds 2 bases, leaving 13 bases between their ends. For CDR1 and CDR2, the germline V gene lists SGHTA and FQGNSA. The CDR3 sequence holds 15 residues, the cysteine and phenylalanine included. Of the read, only the CDR3 DNA is kept; its 45 bases are in frame from base 1. TCR beta VDJ combination and CDR3 sequence profiling used genomic DNA as the template. TCR repertoire sequencing was run on an Illumina HiSeq 2000. The authors' analysis ran thus. TRBV/TRBJ rearrangement plots, CDR3 size and DJ length profiles, and Simpson's diversity index were used to evaluate the repertoires. The most abundant DNA sequence in the deep sequencing data was taken as the immunodominant clone. CDR3 amino acid sequences were screened for sharing across subjects and were compared with published repertoires and the VDJdb database. In TCRdb, the public reads were trimmed at Q25 with fastp and aligned with MiXCR, with productive beta chains retained. One record per CDR3 amino acid sequence lists the most common genes and DNA. The V and J calls come from TCRdb's annotation, not from the publication. The sample table records fewer than 250,000 distinct CDR3 sequences; around 45% of these occur just once. Over 7.5% of the sample is in the top ten clones.

Expansion of CD8+CD57+ cells had been shown by flow cytometry in the patients chosen for sequencing. Every patient had a diagnosis of severe acquired aplastic anemia based on International Study of Aplastic Anemia and Agranulocytosis and Camitta criteria. No therapy had been received by the patients at the time of blood sampling. TCR repertoires of sorted CD4+ and CD8+ blood T cells from severe aplastic anemia patients and healthy subjects were deep-sequenced in the study. Patients were enrolled under clinicaltrials.gov protocols 00001620, 01623167, 00001397, 00071045, 00081523 and 00961064 in the USA. Ficoll-Paque density gradient centrifugation was used to isolate peripheral blood mononuclear cells. Before DNA extraction, CD4+ and CD8+ T cells were sorted with FACS or magnetic beads. Overall study outcomes, separate from this receptor: Around 28 CD8+ CDR3 sequences were found to be shared between patients and controls, but these sequences appeared to be highly expressed in patients and within the immunodominant clones of the patients. Between patients and healthy controls, no significant difference in CD8+ Simpson's diversity was found (P=0.060).

This sequence uses TRBV7-2 and TRBJ2-7, and possibly TRBD2, on 6 matching bases. This TCR was recovered from a human donor with aplastic anemia. Material: sorted CD4+, CD8+, or CD8+CD57+ T cells (not recorded which) from PBMCs. For the CDR3, the sequence is CASSLRAGTTYEQYF. Here is the DNA: TGTGCCAGCAGCTTAAGGGCGGGAACGACCTACGAGCAGTACTTC.